These 11 T cell receptor beta chains were all obtained from the same sample, sequenced in a study of blood T cell repertoires in COVID-19. Generated by immunoSEQ multiplex PCR, the TCRdb table keeps only in-frame clones and is missing some. Altogether over 90,000 clones are present, around 90% being singletons, with the ten largest covering approximately 3.6%. The source material was peripheral blood. These receptors all stem from an older woman with acute or convalescent COVID-19.

In DNA, the CDR3 is TGTGCCGGGTCCGACGGGTCAACGAGAGAGACCCAGTACTTC. It translates to CAGSDGSTRETQYF. The V call is TRBV28, the J call TRBJ2-5; the D is unclear. Germline-derived CDR1 and CDR2 are MDHEN and SYDVKM. CDR3 length: 14 amino acids. V gave up 11 bases and J gave up 4 bases, with 20 bases separating them. Full variable domain (missing parts from reference TRBV28 and TRBJ2-5): DVKVTQSSRYLVKRTGEKVFLECVQDMDHENMFWYRQDPGLGLRLIYFSYDVKMKEKGDIPEGYSVSREKKERFSLILESASTNQTSMYLCAGSDGSTRETQYFGPGTRLLVL.

The chain uses TRBV30 and TRBJ1-6; 9 nucleotides line up with TRBD1. The trim removed 3 bases at V and 5 bases at J, leaving 8 bases unmatched. Germline V gives CDR1 GTSNPN, CDR2 SVGIG (reference sequence). The CDR3 has 16 amino acids. For the CDR3, the DNA is TGTGCCTGGAGAGGAATGGGACAGGGTGATAATTCACCCCTCCACTTT. Encoded protein: CAWRGMGQGDNSPLHF.

This sequence joins TRBV10-2 and TRBJ1-1; D is possibly TRBD1 (6 bases). In germline, CDR1 is WSHSY, CDR2 SAAADI. CDR3 length equals 13 residues. The ends were cut back, 7 bases at V and 0 bases at J, with 9 bases in the middle. Here the CDR3 DNA reads TGCGCCAGCAAACAGGGAATGAACACTGAAGCTTTCTTT. It translates to CASKQGMNTEAFF.

V is TRBV12-3 or TRBV12-4 and J is TRBJ1-4; TRBD1 is a possible D gene (5 bases). V lost 6 bases to trimming and J lost 14 bases, with 16 bases between them. CDR3 length equals 12 residues. DNA for the CDR3: TGTGCCAGCAGAGGGGAGGGCGGGTGGCTGTTTTTT. This encodes CASRGEGGWLFF.

The chain has TRBV6-5 and TRBJ1-2; 9 bases agree with TRBD1. The CDR3 has 15 residues. Germline-derived CDR1 and CDR2 are MNHEY and SVGAGI. V trimming: 7 bases; J trimming: 7 bases; junction bases outside the gene matches: 13. CDR3 nucleotide sequence: TGTGCCAGCACTACTCCGGGACAGGGCTTCACTGGCTACACCTTC. Its protein product is CASTTPGQGFTGYTF.

The J gene is TRBJ2-1, the V gene TRBV11-2; the D gene is possibly TRBD1 (5 bases). The germline V gene has CDR1 SGHAT and CDR2 FQNNGV. V lost 2 bases to trimming and J lost 6 bases, with 8 bases between them. This CDR3 is built from 13 residues. CDR3 bases: TGTGCCAGCAGCTTACAGGGCGGCAATGAGCAGTTCTTC. This translates into CASSLQGGNEQFF. Variable domain in full (rest from reference TRBV11-2 and TRBJ2-1): EAGVAQSPRYKIIEKRQSVAFWCNPISGHATLYWYQQILGQGPKLLIQFQNNGVVDDSQLPKDRFSAERLKGVDSTLKIQPAKLEDSAVYLCASSLQGGNEQFFGPGTRLTVL.

The chain combines TRBV19 with TRBJ2-2; the match to TRBD1 covers 7 bases. J was trimmed by 1 base and V by 7 bases; bases with no gene match: 6. The CDR3 loop spans 15 amino acids. CDR1 LNHDA and CDR2 SQIVND come from the germline V gene (reference sequence). In nucleotides, the CDR3 is TGTGCCAGTATAGGGGGCAGGGTGAACACCGGGGAGCTGTTTTTT. Translating it yields CASIGGRVNTGELFF.

The chain is built from TRBV11-2 and TRBJ2-4, with 10 bases that match TRBD1. The CDR3 runs 14 residues. J gave up 6 bases and V 5 bases, and 4 bases lay outside the gene matches. Germline V gene data show CDR1 as SGHAT and CDR2 as FQNNGV. The CDR3 DNA reads as TGTGCCAGCAGCGAGACAGGGGGCGTAAACATTCAGTACTTC. Its translation is CASSETGGVNIQYF. Using reference TRBV11-2 and TRBJ2-4 for the parts outside the CDR3, the full variable domain is EAGVAQSPRYKIIEKRQSVAFWCNPISGHATLYWYQQILGQGPKLLIQFQNNGVVDDSQLPKDRFSAERLKGVDSTLKIQPAKLEDSAVYLCASSETGGVNIQYFGAGTRLSVL.

CDR3 protein: CASSVRGRYEKLFF. CDR3 sequence (DNA): TGTGCCAGCAGTGTCAGGGGTAGATATGAAAAACTGTTTTTT. The J gene is TRBJ1-4, the V gene TRBV2, with a tentative D call TRBD1 (6 bases). Trimming took off 4 bases at V and 6 bases at J, with 12 bases between the two ends. Germline lookup yields CDR1 SNHLY and CDR2 FYNNEI. There are 14 residues in the CDR3. Full variable domain (remainder filled in from reference TRBV2 and TRBJ1-4): EPEVTQTPSHQVTQMGQEVILRCVPISNHLYFYWYRQILGQKVEFLVSFYNNEISEKSEIFDDQFSVERPDGSNFTLKIRSTKLEDSAMYFCASSVRGRYEKLFFGSGTQLSVL.

The chain joins TRBV6-1 to TRBJ2-1, with 8 bases matching TRBD1. The V gene's germline CDR1 is MNHNS and CDR2 SASEGT. V shed 2 bases and J 9 bases; nucleotides not matched to a gene: 12. CDR3 length equals 16 residues. CDR3 region: CASSEWRDRGKSEQFF. CDR3 nucleotide sequence: TGTGCCAGCAGTGAATGGAGAGACAGGGGTAAGAGTGAGCAGTTCTTC.

The genes are TRBV5-1 and TRBJ2-1; TRBD2 aligns across 13 bases. Germline trimming cut 4 bases from V and 5 bases from J; bases unmatched to any gene: 0. The CDR3 sequence is 14 residues long. Germline V gene data show CDR1 as SGHRS and CDR2 as YFSETQ. CDR3 in DNA: TGCGCCAGCAGCGGACTAGCGGGGGACAATGAGCAGTTCTTC. Residues: CASSGLAGDNEQFF.